These 15 T cell receptor beta chains came from one sample sequenced in a study of blood T cell repertoires in COVID-19. Measured with immunoSEQ multiplex PCR; TCRdb has only the in-frame clones, and not every one. The table lists over 110,000 clones, roughly 84% of them singletons. What was sequenced was PBMCs or T cells enriched from blood (not recorded which). Source of these receptors: a man aged 40-49 years with acute COVID-19.

This sequence joins TRBV30 and TRBJ2-7; 8 bases fit TRBD2. Germline V CDR1 and CDR2: GTSNPN, SVGIG (reference sequence). V trimming: 2 bases; J trimming: 10 bases; junction bases outside the gene matches: 16. This CDR3 region has 15 residues. The CDR3 is CAWSPTSIGRGTQYF. The CDR3 nucleotides are TGTGCCTGGAGTCCAACATCCATCGGGAGGGGGACTCAGTACTTC.

This chain uses TRBV6-5 with TRBJ1-1, with 8 bases aligning to TRBD1. The CDR3 extends over 14 amino acids. CDR1 is MNHEY, CDR2 SVGAGI, per germline. V trimming: 6 bases; J trimming: 5 bases; junction bases outside the gene matches: 8. The CDR3 is CASSSLRGRTEAFF. CDR3 coding DNA: TGTGCCAGCAGCTCGCTCAGGGGGCGGACTGAAGCTTTCTTT.

This clone was recorded a few times. The chain is built from TRBV11-2 and TRBJ1-5; 7 bases are a match to TRBD1. The CDR3 is made up of 15 amino acids. Looked up from germline, CDR1 is SGHAT and CDR2 is FQNNGV. V trimming: 7 bases; J trimming: 3 bases; junction bases outside the gene matches: 9. The CDR3 nucleotides read TGTGCCAGCAAACTCATAAGGGGGCACAATCAGCCCCAGCATTTT. This encodes CASKLIRGHNQPQHF. Combining the CDR3 with reference TRBV11-2 and TRBJ1-5 gives the whole variable domain EAGVAQSPRYKIIEKRQSVAFWCNPISGHATLYWYQQILGQGPKLLIQFQNNGVVDDSQLPKDRFSAERLKGVDSTLKIQPAKLEDSAVYLCASKLIRGHNQPQHFGDGTRLSIL.

This rearrangement joins TRBV6-5 to TRBJ2-5; 11 nucleotides line up with TRBD2. Germline V gene sequence: CDR1 MNHEY, CDR2 SVGAGI. The CDR3 loop spans 16 amino acids. The junction had 7 bases not matched to a gene; V was cut back by 2 bases and J by 5 bases. This chain's CDR3 is CASSYLPSGRWETQYF. The CDR3, as DNA: TGTGCCAGCAGTTACCTCCCTAGCGGGAGGTGGGAGACCCAGTACTTC.

The chain carries TRBV4-1 and TRBJ2-6; 9 positions match TRBD1. V shed 4 bases, J shed 2 bases, and the junction held 12 bases outside the gene matches. This CDR3 is built from 19 residues. The germline gives CDR1 MGHRA, CDR2 YSYEKL. The CDR3 protein is CASSPLIGTGSPGANVLTF. As DNA, the CDR3 is TGCGCCAGCAGCCCCCTGATCGGGACAGGGAGTCCTGGGGCCAACGTCCTGACTTTC.

This clone has just a few counts. The J gene is TRBJ1-2, the V gene TRBV6-2 or TRBV6-3, with D possibly TRBD1 on 6 matching bases. The CDR3 is 14 residues long. V lost 5 bases and J 7 bases, leaving 17 bases between the germline ends. The germline CDR1 and CDR2 sequences are MNHEY and SVGEGT. CDR3 sequence reads: CASSRKGGITGYTF. CDR3 in DNA: TGTGCCAGCAGTAGGAAAGGGGGAATCACTGGCTACACCTTC.

This clone turned up a few times. The V call is TRBV28, the J call TRBJ2-2, with D uncertain. The CDR3 length is 12 residues. V lost 8 bases, J lost 5 bases, and 9 bases lay in between. CDR1 is MDHEN, CDR2 SYDVKM, per germline. The CDR3 protein is CASGRTTGELFF. The CDR3, as DNA: TGTGCCAGCGGCCGAACGACCGGGGAGCTGTTTTTT.

The V call is TRBV18, the J call TRBJ2-5; 11 bases are a match to TRBD2. This CDR3 has 15 amino acids. Losses at the gene ends were 6 bases for V and 2 bases for J; bases not matched to a gene: 5. Germline V CDR1 and CDR2: KGHSH, LQKENI. CDR3 sequence reads: CASSQTSGDQETQYF. CDR3 bases: TGTGCCAGCTCCCAGACTAGCGGGGATCAAGAGACCCAGTACTTC.

V and J are TRBV11-2 and TRBJ2-1; 14 bases align to TRBD2. V shed 5 bases and J 6 bases; nucleotides not matched to a gene: 3. CDR1 and CDR2 (germline): SGHAT, FQNNGV. The CDR3 length is 15 residues. CDR3 DNA sequence: TGTGCCAGCAGCCCGGGACTAGCGGGAGCCAATGAGCAGTTCTTC. Translated, it gives CASSPGLAGANEQFF.

The CDR3 DNA sequence: TGTGCCAGCAGTTTGGCGGCAGTAACTAATGAAAAACTGTTTTTT. Translated, it gives CASSLAAVTNEKLFF. This chain joins TRBV28 and TRBJ1-4, with D unresolved. Trimming cost V 3 bases and J 1 base, with 9 bases left between them. Germline CDR1 reads MDHEN; CDR2 reads SYDVKM. The CDR3 consists of 15 residues.

This rearrangement joins TRBV13 to TRBJ1-3; 7 bases fit TRBD1. The CDR3 consists of 15 residues. V shed 5 bases, J shed 0 bases, and the junction held 4 bases outside the gene matches. CDR1 and CDR2 from the germline V gene are PRHDT and FYEKMQ (reference sequence). The CDR3 sequence: CASSRDSGSGNTIYF. The CDR3, as DNA: TGTGCCAGCAGCCGGGACAGCGGCTCTGGAAACACCATATATTTT. Combining the CDR3 with reference TRBV13 and TRBJ1-3 gives the whole variable domain AAGVIQSPRHLIKEKRETATLKCYPIPRHDTVYWYQQGPGQDPQFLISFYEKMQSDKGSIPDRFSAQQFSDYHSELNMSSLELGDSALYFCASSRDSGSGNTIYFGEGSWLTVV.

V is TRBV7-2 and J is TRBJ2-5, with 13 bases aligning to TRBD2. Germline CDR1 and CDR2: SGHTA and FQGNSA. The V gene end was trimmed by 2 bases and the J gene end by 5 bases; junction bases not matched to a gene: 2. The CDR3 runs 15 residues. CDR3 sequence reads: CASSLLLAGGETQYF. The CDR3 DNA sequence: TGTGCCAGCAGCTTATTACTAGCGGGAGGGGAGACCCAGTACTTC.

The chain uses TRBV3-1 (or the pseudogene TRBV3-2) and TRBJ1-3; D is undetermined. The CDR3 has 13 amino acids. Germline-derived CDR1 and CDR2 are LGHDT and YNNKEL (reference sequence). V was trimmed by 6 bases and J by 4 bases, leaving 10 bases between them. The CDR3 coding sequence is TGTGCCAGCAGATTAACCGGGGGAAACACCATATATTTT. Protein: CASRLTGGNTIYF.

For the CDR3, the DNA is TGCGCCAGCAGCTCTTGGGGGACAGCCACTGAAGCTTTCTTT. Translation: CASSSWGTATEAFF. V gene TRBV4-3 combines with J gene TRBJ1-1; 7 bases agree with TRBD1. Trimming removed 5 bases from V and 4 bases from J; junction bases left unmatched: 7. CDR1 and CDR2 (germline): LGHNA, YSLEER. There are 14 residues in the CDR3.

This chain links TRBV3-1 (or the pseudogene TRBV3-2) with TRBJ1-5, with D hard to call. CDR1 LGHDT and CDR2 YNNKEL come from the germline V gene (reference sequence). V was cut by 1 base and J by 8 bases, with 12 bases left in between. CDR3 length: 14 residues. CDR3 in DNA: TGTGCCAGCAGCCAAGCGTTGGGTGAGGAGCCCCAGCATTTT. Translated: CASSQALGEEPQHF.